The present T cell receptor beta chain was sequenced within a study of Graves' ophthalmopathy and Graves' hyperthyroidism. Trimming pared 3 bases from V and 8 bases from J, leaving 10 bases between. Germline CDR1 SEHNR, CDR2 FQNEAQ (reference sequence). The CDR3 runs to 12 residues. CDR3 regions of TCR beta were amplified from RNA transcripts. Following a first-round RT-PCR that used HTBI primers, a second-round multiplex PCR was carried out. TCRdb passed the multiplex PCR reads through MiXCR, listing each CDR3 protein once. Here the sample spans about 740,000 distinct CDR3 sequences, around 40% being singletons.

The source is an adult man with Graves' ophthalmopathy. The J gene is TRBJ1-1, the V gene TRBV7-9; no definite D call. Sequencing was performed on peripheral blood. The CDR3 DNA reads TGTGCCAGCAGCTTCCGGGCGGTGGAAGCTTTCTTT. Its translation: CASSFRAVEAFF.